The clone carrying this TCR beta chain came up many times. What it binds is not known. Germline V gives CDR1 ENHRY, CDR2 SYGVKD. The CDR3 is 14 residues long. The germline V and J ends were trimmed by 3 bases and 7 bases, with 13 bases remaining between them. These data come from a study of T-cell memory formation after mild COVID-19. Study-wide results and limits: For second-wave clones that peaked at day 37, SARS-CoV-2 specificity went unverified.

5'RACE with constant-segment primers built TCRalpha and TCRbeta cDNA libraries with UMIs. A single record per CDR3 protein comes from TCRdb applying MiXCR to the 5' RACE reads. Among some 160,000 distinct CDR3 sequences, 10% to 15% were seen once, and the ten largest hold more than 3%. This chain links TRBV10-3 with TRBJ1-5; no clear D gene. Sequencing was performed on PBMCs or a T cell subset sorted from them (not recorded which). The TCR originated in a man aged 18 to 29 who had mild COVID-19 (a few samples of this study predate the infection). Cell type and time point are not known. This CDR3 reads CAISDRQDGQPQHF. The CDR3 DNA sequence: TGTGCCATCAGTGACCGGCAGGACGGGCAGCCCCAGCATTTT.